A selection of T cell receptor beta chains follows, all from one sample in a study of T cells after posttransplantation cyclophosphamide. This table comes from immunoSEQ multiplex PCR, and its TCRdb copy is limited to in-frame clones, with some not included. The sample is made up of over 6,000 clones, none counted only once. Sequencing was performed on PBMCs, taken after allogeneic stem cell transplant with posttransplant cyclophosphamide. The receptors here all came from a young adult male patient who received an allogeneic stem cell transplant from an unrelated donor, was CMV-positive, and had acute and chronic GVHD. Some T cells may be supplied by the graft donor. Both conserved end residues are part of each CDR3. Each record gives: CDR3 protein, CDR3 DNA, J gene, V gene, D gene, CDR3 length, clone size. The D gene is left open where the match is weak. Expanded clones get a size class; other rows say once, few or many, or leave the size out.

CDR3: CASSQEGGGKDLNTGELFF
DNA: TGTGCCAGCAGCCAAGAGGGAGGTGGAAAGGACTTGAACACCGGGGAGCTGTTTTTT
J: TRBJ2-2
V: TRBV4-2
D: .
length: 19
size: many

CDR3: CASSPLGSGGAGEQFF
DNA: TGTGCCAGCAGTCCTCTGGGTAGCGGGGGGGCAGGGGAGCAGTTCTTC
J: TRBJ2-1
V: TRBV28
D: TRBD2
length: 16
size: many

CDR3: CASSAGLLTYEQYF
DNA: TGTGCCAGTAGTGCCGGACTACTAACTTACGAGCAGTACTTC
J: TRBJ2-7
V: TRBV19
D: .
length: 14
size: medium-sized

CDR3: CASSVNPGQGNSPLHF
DNA: TGTGCCAGCAGCGTAAACCCGGGACAGGGGAATTCACCCCTCCACTTT
J: TRBJ1-6
V: TRBV5-5
D: TRBD1
length: 16
size: many

CDR3: CASSPGGYQETQYF
DNA: TGTGCCAGCAGCCCCGGGGGGTACCAAGAGACCCAGTACTTC
J: TRBJ2-5
V: TRBV11-2
D: TRBD2
length: 14
size: many

CDR3: CASSLGFSGSGQPQHF
DNA: TGTGCCAGCAGCTTAGGTTTTTCAGGGTCCGGTCAGCCCCAGCATTTT
J: TRBJ1-5
V: TRBV7-2
D: .
length: 16
size: many

CDR3: CASSLSRKGQLLDTQYF
DNA: TGTGCCAGCAGCTTGTCTCGGAAGGGACAGCTCTTGGATACGCAGTATTTT
J: TRBJ2-3
V: TRBV5-6
D: TRBD1
length: 17
size: many

CDR3: CASSLSIVHSGNTIYF
DNA: TGTGCCAGCAGCTTGAGCATAGTTCACTCTGGAAACACCATATATTTT
J: TRBJ1-3
V: TRBV5-6
D: .
length: 16
size: medium-sized

CDR3: CASSRDSASSTDTQYF
DNA: TGTGCCAGCAGCCGCGACAGTGCCTCTAGCACAGATACGCAGTATTTT
J: TRBJ2-3
V: TRBV7-3
D: .
length: 16
size: many

CDR3: CASSSETRADTQYF
DNA: TGTGCCAGCAGCTCGGAGACCCGGGCAGATACGCAGTATTTT
J: TRBJ2-3
V: TRBV13
D: .
length: 14
size: many

CDR3: CASWAGKEGNSPLHF
DNA: TGTGCCAGCTGGGCAGGCAAAGAGGGTAATTCACCCCTCCACTTT
J: TRBJ1-6
V: TRBV2
D: .
length: 15
size: many

CDR3: CASSLGAGELFF
DNA: TGTGCCAGCAGCCTAGGGGCCGGGGAGCTGTTTTTT
J: TRBJ2-2
V: TRBV6-5
D: .
length: 12
size: few

CDR3: CASSLGQKDEQFF
DNA: TGTGCCAGCAGCTTGGGACAGAAAGATGAGCAGTTCTTC
J: TRBJ2-1
V: TRBV5-4
D: .
length: 13
size: many

CDR3: CASSEWERGLREKLFF
DNA: TGTGCCAGCAGTGAATGGGAAAGGGGGCTGAGAGAAAAACTGTTTTTT
J: TRBJ1-4
V: TRBV6-1
D: TRBD1
length: 16
size: many

CDR3: CASSSRTDLNTGELFF
DNA: TGTGCCAGCAGCTCCCGGACAGACTTGAACACCGGGGAGCTGTTTTTT
J: TRBJ2-2
V: TRBV11-2
D: .
length: 16
size: .

CDR3: CASSSPLSSYNSPLHF
DNA: TGTGCCAGCAGTTCCCCCCTGAGCTCCTATAATTCACCCCTCCACTTT
J: TRBJ1-6
V: TRBV6-5
D: .
length: 16
size: many

CDR3: CASSDIPIGTNGYTF
DNA: TGTGCCAGCAGTGATATACCGATCGGGACAAATGGCTACACCTTC
J: TRBJ1-2
V: TRBV6-1
D: .
length: 15
size: many

CDR3: CASSFTGGGEKLFF
DNA: TGCGCCAGCAGCTTCACAGGGGGAGGTGAAAAACTGTTTTTT
J: TRBJ1-4
V: TRBV5-1
D: TRBD1
length: 14
size: many

CDR3: CSVGDGTGFSEKLFF
DNA: TGCAGCGTTGGGGATGGGACAGGGTTCAGTGAAAAACTGTTTTTT
J: TRBJ1-4
V: TRBV29-1
D: TRBD1
length: 15
size: many

CDR3: CASSLAEGGRLIEQYF
DNA: TGTGCCAGCAGCTTGGCCGAGGGGGGGAGGCTAATCGAGCAGTACTTC
J: TRBJ2-7
V: TRBV5-4
D: .
length: 16
size: many

CDR3: CASSKGGTSTDTQYF
DNA: TGCGCCAGCTCAAAAGGAGGGACTAGCACAGATACGCAGTATTTT
J: TRBJ2-3
V: TRBV5-1
D: .
length: 15
size: .

CDR3: CASSSGGSYNQPQHF
DNA: TGTGCCAGCAGTTCAGGGGGGTCCTACAATCAGCCCCAGCATTTT
J: TRBJ1-5
V: TRBV27
D: TRBD1
length: 15
size: many

CDR3: CASSLGQNPYEQYF
DNA: TGTGCCAGCAGCTTGGGGCAGAATCCCTACGAGCAGTACTTC
J: TRBJ2-7
V: TRBV5-6
D: .
length: 14
size: many

CDR3: CASSFTEGGYGYTF
DNA: TGCGCCAGCAGCTTTACGGAAGGGGGCTATGGCTACACCTTC
J: TRBJ1-2
V: TRBV5-1
D: .
length: 14
size: many

CDR3: CASSLGQSSTDTQYF
DNA: TGTGCCAGCAGCTTGGGGCAGTCTAGCACAGATACGCAGTATTTT
J: TRBJ2-3
V: TRBV7-9
D: .
length: 15
size: many

CDR3: CASSLGQAVSGYGYTF
DNA: TGTGCCAGCAGCTTAGGCCAGGCCGTATCAGGCTATGGCTACACCTTC
J: TRBJ1-2
V: TRBV7-9
D: .
length: 16
size: many

CDR3: CASSLSSGDETQYF
DNA: TGCGCCAGCAGCCTCTCTAGCGGGGATGAGACCCAGTACTTC
J: TRBJ2-5
V: TRBV4-1
D: TRBD2
length: 14
size: many

CDR3: CASSLQGKFQNIQYF
DNA: TGTGCCAGCAGCTTGCAGGGGAAATTCCAAAACATTCAGTACTTC
J: TRBJ2-4
V: TRBV7-9
D: .
length: 15
size: many

CDR3: CASSGQGAPGANVLTF
DNA: TGTGCCAGCAGCGGACAGGGGGCCCCTGGGGCCAACGTCCTGACTTTC
J: TRBJ2-6
V: TRBV28
D: TRBD1
length: 16
size: many

CDR3: CASSSQGVSYNEQFF
DNA: TGTGCCAGCAGCTCTCAGGGGGTATCCTACAATGAGCAGTTCTTC
J: TRBJ2-1
V: TRBV14
D: TRBD1
length: 15
size: many

CDR3: CASSPRGNEAFF
DNA: TGTGCCAGCAGTCCCCGGGGAAATGAAGCTTTCTTT
J: TRBJ1-1
V: TRBV7-9
D: .
length: 12
size: many

CDR3: CASSLAAGDDGYTF
DNA: TGTGCCAGCAGCTTAGCAGCGGGAGATGATGGCTACACCTTC
J: TRBJ1-2
V: TRBV7-6
D: .
length: 14
size: many

CDR3: CASSLKQGAFVYGYTF
DNA: TGTGCCAGCAGTTTAAAACAGGGGGCTTTTGTCTATGGCTACACCTTC
J: TRBJ1-2
V: TRBV28
D: TRBD1
length: 16
size: many

CDR3: CASSFPRGGEYGYTF
DNA: TGTGCCAGCAGCTTCCCCCGGGGAGGTGAGTATGGCTACACCTTC
J: TRBJ1-2
V: TRBV5-4
D: .
length: 15
size: many

CDR3: CSALDRGPSGEQFF
DNA: TGCAGCGCCCTGGACAGGGGGCCTAGCGGTGAGCAGTTCTTC
J: TRBJ2-1
V: TRBV29-1
D: TRBD1
length: 14
size: many

CDR3: CASSLEQANYGYTF
DNA: TGTGCCAGCAGCTTGGAACAGGCCAACTATGGCTACACCTTC
J: TRBJ1-2
V: TRBV5-6
D: .
length: 14
size: many

CDR3: CASSQRDSLNTGELFF
DNA: TGCGCCAGCAGCCAGAGGGACAGCCTGAACACCGGGGAGCTGTTTTTT
J: TRBJ2-2
V: TRBV4-3
D: TRBD1
length: 16
size: many

CDR3: CASSLAAAGYNEQFF
DNA: TGTGCCAGCAGCTTAGCGGCAGCGGGGTACAATGAGCAGTTCTTC
J: TRBJ2-1
V: TRBV7-2
D: TRBD2
length: 15
size: many

CDR3: CASRTGSGGETQYF
DNA: TGCGCCAGCAGGACAGGCTCAGGGGGAGAGACCCAGTACTTC
J: TRBJ2-5
V: TRBV5-1
D: TRBD1
length: 14
size: many

CDR3: CASSFSGTGAYEQYF
DNA: TGTGCCAGCAGCTTTTCCGGGACAGGGGCCTACGAGCAGTACTTC
J: TRBJ2-7
V: TRBV11-2
D: TRBD1
length: 15
size: many

CDR3: CASSLDPTGRNSPLHF
DNA: TGCGCCAGCAGCTTGGATCCGACAGGTAGAAATTCACCCCTCCACTTT
J: TRBJ1-6
V: TRBV5-1
D: .
length: 16
size: many

CDR3: CASSIRASTDTQYF
DNA: TGTGCCAGTAGTATTAGAGCTAGCACAGATACGCAGTATTTT
J: TRBJ2-3
V: TRBV19
D: .
length: 14
size: many